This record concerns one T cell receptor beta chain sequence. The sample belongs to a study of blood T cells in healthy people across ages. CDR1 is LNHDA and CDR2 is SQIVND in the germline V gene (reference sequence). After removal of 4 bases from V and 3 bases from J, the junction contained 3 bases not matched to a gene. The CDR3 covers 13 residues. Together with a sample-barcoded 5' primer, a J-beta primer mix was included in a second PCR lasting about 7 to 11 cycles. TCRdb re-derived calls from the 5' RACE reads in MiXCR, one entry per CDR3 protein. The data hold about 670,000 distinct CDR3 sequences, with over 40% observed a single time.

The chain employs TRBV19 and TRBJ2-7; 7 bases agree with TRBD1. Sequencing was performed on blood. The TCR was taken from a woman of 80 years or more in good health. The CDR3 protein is CASSTNRGYEQYF. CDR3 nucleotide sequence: TGTGCCAGTAGTACGAACAGGGGCTACGAGCAGTACTTC. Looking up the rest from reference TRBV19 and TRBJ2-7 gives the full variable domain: DGGITQSPKYLFRKEGQNVTLSCEQNLNHDAMYWYRQDPGQGLRLIYYSQIVNDFQKGDIAEGYSVSREKKESFPLTVTSAQKNPTAFYLCASSTNRGYEQYFGPGTRLTVT.